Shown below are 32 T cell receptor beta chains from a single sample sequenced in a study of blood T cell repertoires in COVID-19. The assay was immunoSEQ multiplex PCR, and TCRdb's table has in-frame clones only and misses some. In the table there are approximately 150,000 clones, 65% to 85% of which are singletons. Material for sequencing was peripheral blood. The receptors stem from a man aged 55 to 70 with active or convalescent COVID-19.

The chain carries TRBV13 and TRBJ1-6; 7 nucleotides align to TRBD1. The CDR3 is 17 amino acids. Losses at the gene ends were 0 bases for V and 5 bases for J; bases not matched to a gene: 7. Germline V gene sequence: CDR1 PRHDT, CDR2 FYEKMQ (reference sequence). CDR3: CASSLGGWDRNNSPLHF. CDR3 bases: TGTGCCAGCAGCTTAGGGGGTTGGGACAGAAATAATTCACCCCTCCACTTT.

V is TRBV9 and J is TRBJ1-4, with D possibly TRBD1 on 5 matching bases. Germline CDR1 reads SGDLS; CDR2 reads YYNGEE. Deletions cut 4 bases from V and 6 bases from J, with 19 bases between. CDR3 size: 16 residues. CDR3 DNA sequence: TGTGCCAGCAGCCCACGCGCCGACAGATATGATGAAAAACTGTTTTTT. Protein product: CASSPRADRYDEKLFF.

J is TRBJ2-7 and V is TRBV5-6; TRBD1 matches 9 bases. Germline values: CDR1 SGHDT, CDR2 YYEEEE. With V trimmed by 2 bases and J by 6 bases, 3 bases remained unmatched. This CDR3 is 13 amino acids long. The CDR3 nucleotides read TGTGCCAGCAGCTTCGACAGGGGGGTCGAGCAGTACTTC. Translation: CASSFDRGVEQYF.

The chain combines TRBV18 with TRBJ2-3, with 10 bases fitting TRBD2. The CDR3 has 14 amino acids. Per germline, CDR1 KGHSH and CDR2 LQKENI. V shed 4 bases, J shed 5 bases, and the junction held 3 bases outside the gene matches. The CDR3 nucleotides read TGTGCCAGCTCACTCGCTAGCGGGGGAGATACGCAGTATTTT. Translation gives CASSLASGGDTQYF.

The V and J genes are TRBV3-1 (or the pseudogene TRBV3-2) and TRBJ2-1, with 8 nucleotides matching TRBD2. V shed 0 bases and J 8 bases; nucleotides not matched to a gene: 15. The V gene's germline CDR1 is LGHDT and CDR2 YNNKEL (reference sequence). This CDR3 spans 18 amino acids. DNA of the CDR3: TGTGCCAGCAGCCAAGATCCGAGGGCGGGAGGATGGAGGGATGAGCAGTTCTTC. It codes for CASSQDPRAGGWRDEQFF.

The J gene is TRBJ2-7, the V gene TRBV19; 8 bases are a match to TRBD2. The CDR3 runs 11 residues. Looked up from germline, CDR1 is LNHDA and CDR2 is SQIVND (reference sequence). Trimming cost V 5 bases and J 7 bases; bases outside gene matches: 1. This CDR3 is CASSVAGEQYF. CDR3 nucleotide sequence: TGTGCCAGTAGTGTAGCGGGGGAGCAGTACTTC.

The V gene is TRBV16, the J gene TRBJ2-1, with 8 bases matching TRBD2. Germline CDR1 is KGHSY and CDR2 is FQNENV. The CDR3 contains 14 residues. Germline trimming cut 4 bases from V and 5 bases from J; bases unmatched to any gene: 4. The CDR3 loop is CASSPQRENNEQFF. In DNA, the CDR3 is TGTGCCAGCAGCCCGCAGCGGGAGAACAATGAGCAGTTCTTC. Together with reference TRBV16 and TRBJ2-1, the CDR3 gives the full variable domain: GEEVAQTPKHLVRGEGQKAKLYCAPIKGHSYVFWYQQVLKNEFKFLISFQNENVFDETGMPKERFSAKCLPNSPCSLEIQATKLEDSAVYFCASSPQRENNEQFFGPGTRLTVL.

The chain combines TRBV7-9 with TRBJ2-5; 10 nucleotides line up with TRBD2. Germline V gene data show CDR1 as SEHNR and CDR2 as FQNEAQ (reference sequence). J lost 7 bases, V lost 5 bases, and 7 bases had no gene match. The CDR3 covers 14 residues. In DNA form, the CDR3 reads TGTGCCAGCAGCCGAGGGACTAGCGCGAGGACCCAGTACTTC. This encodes CASSRGTSARTQYF.

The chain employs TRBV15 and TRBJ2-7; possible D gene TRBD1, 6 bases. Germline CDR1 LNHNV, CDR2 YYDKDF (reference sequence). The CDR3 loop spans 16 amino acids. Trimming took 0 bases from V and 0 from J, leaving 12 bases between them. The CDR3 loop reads CATSRDRGASSYEQYF. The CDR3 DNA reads TGTGCCACCAGCAGAGACAGGGGCGCTAGCTCCTACGAGCAGTACTTC.

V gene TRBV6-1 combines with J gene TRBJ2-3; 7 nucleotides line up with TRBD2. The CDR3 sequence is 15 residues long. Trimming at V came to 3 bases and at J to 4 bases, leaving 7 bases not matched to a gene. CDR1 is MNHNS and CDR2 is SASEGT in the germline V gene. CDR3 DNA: TGTGCCAGCAGTGATGGTGGGGGGGGTGCAGATACGCAGTATTTT. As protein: CASSDGGGGADTQYF.

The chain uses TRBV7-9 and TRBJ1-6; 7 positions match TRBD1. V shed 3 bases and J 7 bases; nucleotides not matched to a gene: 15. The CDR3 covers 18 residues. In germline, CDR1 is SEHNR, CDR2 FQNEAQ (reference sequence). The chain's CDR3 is CASSLAPLTGVENSPLHF. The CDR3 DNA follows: TGTGCCAGCAGCTTGGCCCCGTTAACAGGGGTAGAGAATTCACCCCTCCACTTT.

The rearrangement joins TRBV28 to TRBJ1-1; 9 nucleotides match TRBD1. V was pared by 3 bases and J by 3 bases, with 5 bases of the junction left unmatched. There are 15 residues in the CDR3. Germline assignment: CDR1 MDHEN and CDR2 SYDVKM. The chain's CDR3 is CASSFFGTGYTEAFF. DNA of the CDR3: TGTGCCAGCAGTTTTTTCGGGACAGGGTACACTGAAGCTTTCTTT. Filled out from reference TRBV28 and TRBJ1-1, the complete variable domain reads DVKVTQSSRYLVKRTGEKVFLECVQDMDHENMFWYRQDPGLGLRLIYFSYDVKMKEKGDIPEGYSVSREKKERFSLILESASTNQTSMYLCASSFFGTGYTEAFFGQGTRLTVV.

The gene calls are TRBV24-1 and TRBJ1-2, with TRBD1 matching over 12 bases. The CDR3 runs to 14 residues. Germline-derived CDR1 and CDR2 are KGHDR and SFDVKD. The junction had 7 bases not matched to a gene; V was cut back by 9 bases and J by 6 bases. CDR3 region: CATPGTGGMDGYTF. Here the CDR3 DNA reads TGTGCCACCCCCGGGACAGGGGGCATGGATGGCTACACCTTC.

The CDR3 sequence is CASGWGGRLKGNEQFF. CDR3 in DNA: TGTGCCAGCGGGTGGGGAGGGCGCCTAAAGGGGAATGAGCAGTTCTTC. The rearrangement links TRBV2 to TRBJ2-1; 7 positions agree with TRBD2. The V gene end was trimmed by 8 bases and the J gene end by 7 bases; junction bases not matched to a gene: 17. Germline V gives CDR1 SNHLY, CDR2 FYNNEI. The CDR3 has 16 amino acids.

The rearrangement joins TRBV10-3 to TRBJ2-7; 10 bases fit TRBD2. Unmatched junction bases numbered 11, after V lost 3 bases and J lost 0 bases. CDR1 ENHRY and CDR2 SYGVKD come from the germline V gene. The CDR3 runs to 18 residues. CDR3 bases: TGTGCCATCAGTGACGGGAATAGCGGGAGGTTGAGCTCCTACGAGCAGTACTTC. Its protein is CAISDGNSGRLSSYEQYF.

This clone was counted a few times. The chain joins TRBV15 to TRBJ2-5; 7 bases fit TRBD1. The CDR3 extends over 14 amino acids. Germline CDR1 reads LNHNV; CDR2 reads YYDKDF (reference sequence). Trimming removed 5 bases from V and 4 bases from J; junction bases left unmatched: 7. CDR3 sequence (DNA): TGTGCCACCAGCCTCGCAGGGGGACGAGAGACCCAGTACTTC. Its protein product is CATSLAGGRETQYF.

Here the CDR3 reads CASSVLSGTGGETQYF. The CDR3, as DNA: TGTGCCAGCAGCGTACTAAGCGGGACAGGGGGAGAGACCCAGTACTTC. V usage is TRBV9 and J usage is TRBJ2-5; TRBD1 agrees at 11 bases. The CDR3 length is 16 residues. V lost 1 base to trimming and J lost 4 bases; unmatched junction nucleotides: 6. Germline loops: CDR1 SGDLS, CDR2 YYNGEE. The full variable domain, in which reference TRBV9 and TRBJ2-5 provide the parts outside the CDR3, is DSGVTQTPKHLITATGQRVTLRCSPRSGDLSVYWYQQSLDQGLQFLIQYYNGEERAKGNILERFSAQQFPDLHSELNLSSLELGDSALYFCASSVLSGTGGETQYFGPGTRLLVL.

As DNA, the CDR3 is TGTGCCAGCAGCTTACCCTCGACAGGGGTAGTTGAAAAACTGTTTTTT. Amino acid sequence: CASSLPSTGVVEKLFF. The gene calls are TRBV5-6 and TRBJ1-4, with 8 bases identical to TRBD1. The V and J ends lost 2 bases and 7 bases, in that order; junction bases with no gene match: 10. Germline loops: CDR1 SGHDT, CDR2 YYEEEE. The CDR3 is made up of 16 amino acids.

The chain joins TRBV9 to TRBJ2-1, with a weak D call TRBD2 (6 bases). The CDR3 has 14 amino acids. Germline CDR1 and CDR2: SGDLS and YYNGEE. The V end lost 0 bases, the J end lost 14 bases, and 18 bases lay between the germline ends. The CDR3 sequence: CASSVGPTGEDKFF. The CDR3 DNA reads TGTGCCAGCAGCGTAGGTCCAACGGGGGAGGATAAGTTCTTC.

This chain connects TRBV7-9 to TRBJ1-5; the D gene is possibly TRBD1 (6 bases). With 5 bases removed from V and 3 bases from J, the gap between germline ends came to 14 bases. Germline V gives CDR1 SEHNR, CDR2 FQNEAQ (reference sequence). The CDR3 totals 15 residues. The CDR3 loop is CASSPQGIDNQPQHF. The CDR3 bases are TGTGCCAGCAGCCCCCAGGGGATCGACAATCAGCCCCAGCATTTT. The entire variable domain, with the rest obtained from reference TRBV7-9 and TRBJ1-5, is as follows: DTGVSQNPRHKITKRGQNVTFRCDPISEHNRLYWYRQTLGQGPEFLTYFQNEAQLEKSRLLSDRFSAERPKGSFSTLEIQRTEQGDSAMYLCASSPQGIDNQPQHFGDGTRLSIL.

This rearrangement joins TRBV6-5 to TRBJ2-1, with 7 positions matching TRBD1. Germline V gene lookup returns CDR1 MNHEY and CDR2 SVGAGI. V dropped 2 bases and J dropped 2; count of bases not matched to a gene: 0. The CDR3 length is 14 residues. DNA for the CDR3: TGTGCCAGCAGTTACGGGACAGCCTACAATGAGCAGTTCTTC. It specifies CASSYGTAYNEQFF.

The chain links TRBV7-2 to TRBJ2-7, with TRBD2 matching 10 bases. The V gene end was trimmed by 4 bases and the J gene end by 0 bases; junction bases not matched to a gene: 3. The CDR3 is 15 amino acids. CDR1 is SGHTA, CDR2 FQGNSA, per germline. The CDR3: CASSSSGRVSYEQYF. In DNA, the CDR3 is TGTGCCAGCAGCTCAAGCGGGAGGGTCTCCTACGAGCAGTACTTC.

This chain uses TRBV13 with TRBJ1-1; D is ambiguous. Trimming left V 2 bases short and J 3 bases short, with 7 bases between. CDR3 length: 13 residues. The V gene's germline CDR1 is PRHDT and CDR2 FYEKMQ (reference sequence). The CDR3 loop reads CASSLTGYTEAFF. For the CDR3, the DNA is TGTGCCAGCAGCTTAACGGGGTACACTGAAGCTTTCTTT. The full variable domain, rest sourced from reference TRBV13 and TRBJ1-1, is AAGVIQSPRHLIKEKRETATLKCYPIPRHDTVYWYQQGPGQDPQFLISFYEKMQSDKGSIPDRFSAQQFSDYHSELNMSSLELGDSALYFCASSLTGYTEAFFGQGTRLTVV.

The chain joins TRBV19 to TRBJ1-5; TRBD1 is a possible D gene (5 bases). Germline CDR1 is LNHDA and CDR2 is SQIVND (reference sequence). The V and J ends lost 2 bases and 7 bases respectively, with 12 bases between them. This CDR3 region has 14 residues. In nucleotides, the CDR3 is TGTGCCAGTAGTATAAAGCCAGGGCTACAGCCCCAGCATTTT. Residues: CASSIKPGLQPQHF. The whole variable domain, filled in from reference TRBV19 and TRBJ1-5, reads DGGITQSPKYLFRKEGQNVTLSCEQNLNHDAMYWYRQDPGQGLRLIYYSQIVNDFQKGDIAEGYSVSREKKESFPLTVTSAQKNPTAFYLCASSIKPGLQPQHFGDGTRLSIL.

The chain's CDR3 is CASSLDTITNEKLFF. As DNA, the CDR3 is TGTGCCAGCAGCTTAGACACAATAACTAATGAAAAACTGTTTTTT. This chain uses TRBV7-9 with TRBJ1-4, with D unresolved. There are 15 residues in the CDR3. V dropped 1 base and J dropped 1 base, with 7 bases sitting between them. The germline V gene encodes CDR1 SEHNR and CDR2 FQNEAQ (reference sequence).

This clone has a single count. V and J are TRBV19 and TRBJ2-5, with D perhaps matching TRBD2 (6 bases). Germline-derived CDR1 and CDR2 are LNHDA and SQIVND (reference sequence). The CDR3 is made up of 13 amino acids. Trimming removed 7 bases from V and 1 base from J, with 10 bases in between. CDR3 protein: CASKVGGQETQYF. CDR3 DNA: TGTGCCAGTAAGGTGGGGGGCCAAGAGACCCAGTACTTC.

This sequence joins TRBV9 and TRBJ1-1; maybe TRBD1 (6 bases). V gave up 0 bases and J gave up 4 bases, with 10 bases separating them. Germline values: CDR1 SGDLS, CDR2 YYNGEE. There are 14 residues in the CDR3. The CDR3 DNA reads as TGTGCCAGCAGCGTAGGGCAGGGGATCACTGAAGCTTTCTTT. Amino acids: CASSVGQGITEAFF.

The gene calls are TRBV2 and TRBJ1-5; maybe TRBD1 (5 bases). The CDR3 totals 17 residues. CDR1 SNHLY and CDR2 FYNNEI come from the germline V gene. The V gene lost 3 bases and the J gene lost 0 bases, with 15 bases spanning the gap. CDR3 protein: CASSDPSWGHSNQPQHF. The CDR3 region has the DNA TGTGCCAGCAGTGATCCGAGCTGGGGCCATAGCAATCAGCCCCAGCATTTT.

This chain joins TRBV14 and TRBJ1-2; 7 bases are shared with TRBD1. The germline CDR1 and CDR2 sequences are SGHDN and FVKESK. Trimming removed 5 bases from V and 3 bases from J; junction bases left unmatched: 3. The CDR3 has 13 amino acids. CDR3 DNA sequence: TGTGCCAGCAGCTACGACAGGGACTATGGCTACACCTTC. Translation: CASSYDRDYGYTF.

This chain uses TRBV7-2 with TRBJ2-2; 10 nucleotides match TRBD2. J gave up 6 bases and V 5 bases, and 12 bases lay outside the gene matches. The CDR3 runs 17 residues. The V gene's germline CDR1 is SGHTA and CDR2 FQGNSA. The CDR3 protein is CASSPGWASGSSGELFF. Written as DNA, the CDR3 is TGTGCCAGCAGCCCAGGGTGGGCTAGCGGGAGTTCCGGGGAGCTGTTTTTT.

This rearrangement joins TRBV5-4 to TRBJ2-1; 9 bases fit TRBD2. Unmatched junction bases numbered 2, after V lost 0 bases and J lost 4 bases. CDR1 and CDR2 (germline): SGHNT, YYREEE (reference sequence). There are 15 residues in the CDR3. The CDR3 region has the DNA TGTGCCAGCAGCTTGGCTAGCGGGACTTACAATGAGCAGTTCTTC. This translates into CASSLASGTYNEQFF. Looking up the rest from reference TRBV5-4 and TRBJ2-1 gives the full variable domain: ETGVTQSPTHLIKTRGQQVTLRCSSQSGHNTVSWYQQALGQGPQFIFQYYREEENGRGNFPPRFSGLQFPNYSSELNVNALELDDSALYLCASSLASGTYNEQFFGPGTRLTVL.

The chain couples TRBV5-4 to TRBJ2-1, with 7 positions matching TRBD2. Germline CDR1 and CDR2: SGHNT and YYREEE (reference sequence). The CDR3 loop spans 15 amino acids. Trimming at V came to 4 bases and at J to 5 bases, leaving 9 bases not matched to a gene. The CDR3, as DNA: TGTGCCAGCAGCCTCCGGGGGGAAACTAACAATGAGCAGTTCTTC. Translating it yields CASSLRGETNNEQFF.